This T cell receptor beta chain was sequenced during a study of CD8 T cells in Susac syndrome. cDNA came from around 0.5 to 1 ug RNA primed by random hexamers. Amplification of TCR beta CDR3 spanned 54 Vbeta and 13 Jbeta via immunoSEQ multiplex PCR. TCRdb analysed the immunoSEQ multiplex PCR reads with MiXCR anew, one entry per CDR3 protein. The sample comprises about 210,000 distinct CDR3 sequences, approximately 94% of which are singletons, and about 0.1% rests with the top ten. The CDR3 contains 11 residues. Looked up from germline, CDR1 is GTSNPN and CDR2 is SVGIG (reference sequence). Remarks on this clonotype: One end of the junction does not line up with germline, which may come from a read error.

This clonotype was obtained from a human donor in good health. The material sequenced was CD4+ T cells from PBMCs. V and J are TRBV30 and TRBJ2-1, with D unresolved. The CDR3 region has the DNA TGTGCCTGGAGAGTCGGAGTAGAGCCGTTCTTC. Translated, it gives CAWRVGVEPFF.